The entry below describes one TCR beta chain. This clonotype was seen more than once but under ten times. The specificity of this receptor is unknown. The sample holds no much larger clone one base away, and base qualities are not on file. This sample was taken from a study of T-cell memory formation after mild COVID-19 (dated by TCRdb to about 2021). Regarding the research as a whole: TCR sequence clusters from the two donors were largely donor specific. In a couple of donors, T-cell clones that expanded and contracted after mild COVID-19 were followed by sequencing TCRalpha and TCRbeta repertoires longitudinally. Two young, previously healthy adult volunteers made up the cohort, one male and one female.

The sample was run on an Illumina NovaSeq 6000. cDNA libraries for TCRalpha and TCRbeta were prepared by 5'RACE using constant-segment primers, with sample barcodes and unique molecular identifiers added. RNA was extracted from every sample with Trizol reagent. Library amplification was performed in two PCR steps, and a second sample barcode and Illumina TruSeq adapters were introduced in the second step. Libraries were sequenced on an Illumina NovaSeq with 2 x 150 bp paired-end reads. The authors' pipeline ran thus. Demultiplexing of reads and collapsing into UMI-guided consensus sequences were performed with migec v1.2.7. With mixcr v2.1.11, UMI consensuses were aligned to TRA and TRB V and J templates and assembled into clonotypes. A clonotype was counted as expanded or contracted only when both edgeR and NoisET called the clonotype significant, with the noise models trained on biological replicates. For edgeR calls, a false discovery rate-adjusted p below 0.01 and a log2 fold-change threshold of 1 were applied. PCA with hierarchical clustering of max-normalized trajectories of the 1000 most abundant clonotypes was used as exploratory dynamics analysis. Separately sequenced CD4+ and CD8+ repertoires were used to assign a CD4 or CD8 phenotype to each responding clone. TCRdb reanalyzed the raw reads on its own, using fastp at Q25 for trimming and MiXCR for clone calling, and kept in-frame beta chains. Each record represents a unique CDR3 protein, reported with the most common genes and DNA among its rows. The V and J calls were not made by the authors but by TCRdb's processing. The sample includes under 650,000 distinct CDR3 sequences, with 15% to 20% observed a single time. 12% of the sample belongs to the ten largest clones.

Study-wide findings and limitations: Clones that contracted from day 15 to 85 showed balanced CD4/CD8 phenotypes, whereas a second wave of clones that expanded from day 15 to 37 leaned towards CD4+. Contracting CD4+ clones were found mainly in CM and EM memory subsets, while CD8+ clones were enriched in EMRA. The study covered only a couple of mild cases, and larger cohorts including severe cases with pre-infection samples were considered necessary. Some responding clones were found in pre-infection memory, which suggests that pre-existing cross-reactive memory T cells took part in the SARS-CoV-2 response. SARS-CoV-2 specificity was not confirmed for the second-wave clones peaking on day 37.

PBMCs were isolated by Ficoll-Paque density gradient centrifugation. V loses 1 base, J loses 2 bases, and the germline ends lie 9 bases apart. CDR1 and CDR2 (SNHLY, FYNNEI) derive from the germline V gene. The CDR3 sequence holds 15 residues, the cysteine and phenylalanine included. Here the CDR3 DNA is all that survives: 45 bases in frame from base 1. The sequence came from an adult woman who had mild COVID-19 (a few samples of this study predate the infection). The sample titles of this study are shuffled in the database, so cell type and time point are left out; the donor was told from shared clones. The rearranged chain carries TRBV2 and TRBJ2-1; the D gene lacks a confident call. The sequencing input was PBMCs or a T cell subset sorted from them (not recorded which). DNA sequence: TGTGCCAGCAGTGAAGGGATCCCCACCTACAATGAGCAGTTCTTC. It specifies CASSEGIPTYNEQFF.